These 14 T cell receptor beta chains originate from one sample sequenced in a study of beta chain features in type 1 diabetes (dated by TCRdb to about 2018). Library method: the immunoSEQ multiplex PCR assay. The entire isolated RNA was reverse transcribed using the High Capacity cDNA Reverse Transcription Kit, and thus expressed TCRB transcripts were sequenced. The source is immuneACCESS, and TCRdb retained only in-frame sequences with V and J called. Part of the clones is not carried over; for the studies checked, unresolved V genes explain less than half of this, and the remainder is unexplained. The sample table lists about 320,000 clones, approximately 14% of them with a count of one. About 6.6% of the sample is held by the ten biggest clonotypes. The sequencing sample was made of central memory CD4+ T cells from blood. The origin of the receptors is a man aged 30-40 years in good health.

This clone was picked up a small number of times. V usage is TRBV29-1 and J usage is TRBJ1-2; D not certain. In germline, CDR1 is SQVTM, CDR2 ANQGSEA. CDR3 length: 11 residues. Trimming cost V 4 bases and J 2 bases, with 5 bases left between them. CDR3 amino acids: CSVGVNYGYTF. CDR3 coding DNA: TGCAGCGTTGGTGTAAACTATGGCTACACCTTC. The full variable domain, rest sourced from reference TRBV29-1 and TRBJ1-2, is SAVISQKPSRDICQRGTSLTIQCQVDSQVTMMFWYRQQPGQSLTLIATANQGSEATYESGFVIDKFPISRPNLTFSTLTVSNMSPEDSSIYLCSVGVNYGYTFGSGTRLTVV.

This clone is judged medium-sized. The chain links TRBV18 to TRBJ2-7; D unclear. Trimming cost V 4 bases and J 6 bases, with 10 bases left between them. Per the germline V gene, CDR1 is KGHSH and CDR2 is LQKENI. The CDR3 has 12 residues. The CDR3 DNA sequence: TGTGCCAGCTCACGGTCGTCATCCGAGCAGTACTTC. It is translated as CASSRSSSEQYF.

This clone has at least ten counts. The gene calls are TRBV29-1 and TRBJ2-3, with D unresolved. Trimming stripped 6 bases from V and 0 bases from J, with 19 bases between. The CDR3 consists of 16 residues. CDR1 and CDR2 from the germline V gene are SQVTM and ANQGSEA. CDR3 DNA sequence: TGCAGCGTCGAAATGCGGACGACAACTAGCACAGATACGCAGTATTTT. Translating gives CSVEMRTTTSTDTQYF.

The gene calls are TRBV4-1 and TRBJ1-2; possibly TRBD1 for D (6 bases). The CDR3 runs 14 residues. V gave up 6 bases and J gave up 4 bases, with 15 bases separating them. CDR1 and CDR2 from the germline V gene are MGHRA and YSYEKL. The CDR3 DNA follows: TGCGCCAGCAGTAGGGGGATAGGGGGCTATGGCTACACCTTC. Residues: CASSRGIGGYGYTF.

This sequence joins TRBV11-2 and TRBJ2-1; 7 bases map to TRBD2. V lost 5 bases and J lost 12; bases outside the gene matches: 7. This CDR3 is 12 amino acids long. Germline V CDR1 and CDR2: SGHAT, FQNNGV. The DNA of the CDR3 is TGTGCCAGCAGCGTAGCGGGCGGAATGCAGTTCTTC. This codes for CASSVAGGMQFF.

The sample holds many counts of this clone. The chain joins TRBV5-6 to TRBJ2-7; D possibly corresponds to TRBD2 (6 bases). The CDR3 extends over 14 amino acids. The V gene lost 4 bases and the J gene lost 6 bases, with 17 bases spanning the gap. Germline-derived CDR1 and CDR2 are SGHDT and YYEEEE. The CDR3, as DNA: TGTGCCAGCAGCCAGCTTGGAGGAGGGCGCGAGCAGTACGTC. It specifies CASSQLGGGREQYV.

Worth noting for this clone: Other DNA sequences in this specimen translate into the identical CDR3. The rearrangement links TRBV18 to TRBJ2-2, with unresolved D. Germline V CDR1 and CDR2: KGHSH, LQKENI. Trimming took 2 bases from V and 6 from J, leaving 4 bases between them. The CDR3 covers 12 residues. The CDR3 nucleotides read TGTGCCAGCTCACCATTGGCCGGGGAGCTGTTTTTT. It yields the protein CASSPLAGELFF.

The sample holds a few counts of this clone. The V gene is TRBV25-1, the J gene TRBJ1-2; no firm D call. Trimming took off 6 bases at V and 4 bases at J, with 18 bases between the two ends. CDR3 length: 15 amino acids. Germline CDR1 is MGHDK and CDR2 is SYGVNS. The CDR3 nucleotides are TGTGCCAGCAGCGACTCGGGCCGTATCGTCTATGGCTACACCTTC. Its translation: CASSDSGRIVYGYTF.

This chain uses TRBV4-1 with TRBJ1-1; D gene uncertain. CDR3 size: 15 residues. Germline V gene sequence: CDR1 MGHRA, CDR2 YSYEKL. The V end lost 0 bases, the J end lost 0 bases, and 8 bases lay between the germline ends. In DNA form, the CDR3 reads TGCGCCAGCAGCCAAGATTACACCGTGAACACTGAAGCTTTCTTT. This gives the protein CASSQDYTVNTEAFF.

This clone appeared a few times. This chain joins TRBV29-1 and TRBJ2-6; D tentatively reads TRBD1 or TRBD2 (6 bases each). The V end lost 4 bases, the J end lost 0 bases, and 10 bases lay between the germline ends. CDR3 length: 15 amino acids. The germline V gene encodes CDR1 SQVTM and CDR2 ANQGSEA. CDR3 protein: CSVGGADSGANVLTF. For the CDR3, the DNA is TGCAGCGTTGGGGGGGCAGACTCTGGGGCCAACGTCCTGACTTTC.

In its sample, this clone was seen a few times. One end of the junction is discordant with germline, which a read error may explain. This chain links TRBV7-2 with TRBJ1-4; D uncertain. CDR1 and CDR2 from the germline V gene are SGHTA and FQGNSA. The CDR3 extends over 14 amino acids. The chain's CDR3 is CASSLMGSKEKLFF. CDR3 nucleotides: TGTGCCAGCAGCTTAATGGGTTCTAAGGAAAAACTGTTTTTT.

This clone has just a few counts. The J gene is TRBJ2-1, the V gene TRBV19; 11 nucleotides line up with TRBD1. CDR3 length equals 15 residues. V lost 4 bases and J lost 8; bases outside the gene matches: 7. Per the germline V gene, CDR1 is LNHDA and CDR2 is SQIVND (reference sequence). The CDR3 is CASSRRTGGKYEQFF. CDR3 DNA: TGTGCCAGTAGTAGGAGGACAGGGGGCAAATATGAGCAGTTCTTC.

This clone was detected a few times. V is TRBV6-5 and J is TRBJ2-7; 13 nucleotides match TRBD2. The germline V gene has CDR1 MNHEY and CDR2 SVGAGI. V shed 4 bases and J 2 bases; nucleotides not matched to a gene: 5. The CDR3 has 16 amino acids. CDR3 amino acids: CASSSRTSGGTYEQYF. CDR3 bases: TGTGCCAGCAGTTCCCGGACTAGCGGGGGTACCTACGAGCAGTACTTC.

This clone turned up a few times. V and J are TRBV7-2 and TRBJ1-3; TRBD1 matches at 7 bases. Germline V gene sequence: CDR1 SGHTA, CDR2 FQGNSA. The CDR3 runs to 18 residues. J was trimmed by 0 bases and V by 1 base; bases with no gene match: 9. CDR3 region: CASSLGTGALTSGNTIYF. In DNA, the CDR3 is TGTGCCAGCAGCTTAGGAACAGGGGCCCTTACCTCTGGAAACACCATATATTTT.